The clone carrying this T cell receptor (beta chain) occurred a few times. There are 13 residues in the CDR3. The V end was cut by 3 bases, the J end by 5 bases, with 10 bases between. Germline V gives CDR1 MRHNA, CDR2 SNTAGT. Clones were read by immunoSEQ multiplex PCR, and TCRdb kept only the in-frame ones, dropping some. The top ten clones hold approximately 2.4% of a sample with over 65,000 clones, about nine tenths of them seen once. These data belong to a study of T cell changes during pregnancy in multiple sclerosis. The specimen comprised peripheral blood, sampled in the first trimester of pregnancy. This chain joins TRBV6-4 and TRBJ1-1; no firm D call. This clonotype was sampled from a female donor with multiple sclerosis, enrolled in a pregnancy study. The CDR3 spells CASSEEGWTEAFF. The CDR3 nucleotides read TGTGCCAGCAGTGAAGAGGGTTGGACTGAAGCTTTCTTT.